The 19 T cell receptor beta chains given below trace back to one sample, sequenced in a study of cytomegalovirus exposure and HLA in healthy donors. The PCR was carried out with 60 Vbeta primers and 13 Jbeta primers. Only in-frame clones appear in the TCRdb table, and some are missing; sequencing was by immunoSEQ multiplex PCR. The sample has over 30,000 clones; about two thirds are singletons. The sequenced material came from PBMCs. The receptors shown here come from a middle-aged man in good health and CMV-seropositive.

The CDR3 sequence is CASSKGQARHRETQYF. The CDR3 DNA sequence: TGTGCCAGTAGTAAAGGACAGGCAAGGCACCGAGAGACCCAGTACTTC. This chain joins TRBV19 and TRBJ2-5; 7 positions match TRBD1. The CDR3 runs to 16 residues. CDR1 LNHDA and CDR2 SQIVND come from the germline V gene (reference sequence). Trimming at V came to 4 bases and at J to 4 bases, leaving 12 bases not matched to a gene.

This rearrangement joins TRBV27 to TRBJ2-3; maybe TRBD2 (6 bases). Per the germline V gene, CDR1 is MNHEY and CDR2 is SMNVEV (reference sequence). The CDR3 has 15 amino acids. Trimming removed 3 bases from V and 2 bases from J, with 12 bases in between. CDR3 nucleotide sequence: TGTGCCAGCAGTTTGTTGGGACTTCTCACAGATACGCAGTATTTT. Residues: CASSLLGLLTDTQYF.

The chain links TRBV15 to TRBJ2-7, with TRBD2 as a possible D gene (6 bases). V lost 11 bases and J 2 bases, leaving 16 bases between the germline ends. The germline V gene encodes CDR1 LNHNV and CDR2 YYDKDF (reference sequence). The CDR3 runs 13 residues. CDR3 in DNA: TGTGCCTTAGTGACGACGGGGGCCTACGAGCAGTACTTC. Protein product: CALVTTGAYEQYF.

The chain joins TRBV7-2 to TRBJ2-1; 11 bases are a match to TRBD2. Germline V gene sequence: CDR1 SGHTA, CDR2 FQGNSA. This CDR3 contains 15 residues. Trimming took 3 bases from V and 3 from J; bases not matched to a gene: 1. For the CDR3, the DNA is TGTGCCAGCAGCTTTAGCGGGGGGGGCTACAATGAGCAGTTCTTC. This encodes CASSFSGGGYNEQFF.

This clone is a singleton in its sample. This sequence joins TRBV19 and TRBJ1-5; possible D gene TRBD1, 6 bases. V was trimmed by 2 bases and J by 4 bases, leaving 9 bases between them. Germline-derived CDR1 and CDR2 are LNHDA and SQIVND (reference sequence). This CDR3 has 14 residues. CDR3 nucleotides: TGTGCCAGTAGTATATCGAGGGGGAATCAGCCCCAGCATTTT. Its translation is CASSISRGNQPQHF.

The CDR3, as DNA: TGTGCCAGCAGCTTAGTTCTCGGGGACACCGGGGAGCTGTTTTTT. It specifies CASSLVLGDTGELFF. The J gene is TRBJ2-2, the V gene TRBV11-2, with a tentative D call TRBD2 (5 bases). Germline CDR1 is SGHAT and CDR2 is FQNNGV. There are 15 residues in the CDR3. With 1 base removed from V and 3 bases from J, the gap between germline ends came to 9 bases.

The J gene is TRBJ2-1, the V gene TRBV14; TRBD2 matches 14 bases. V was clipped by 3 bases and J by 4 bases; unmatched bases: 14. The germline gives CDR1 SGHDN, CDR2 FVKESK. The length of the CDR3 is 20 residues. DNA of the CDR3: TGTGCCAGCAGCCAGCTTGGACTAGCGGGGGGCCGCGATACTTACAATGAGCAGTTCTTC. This gives the protein CASSQLGLAGGRDTYNEQFF.

The V call is TRBV19, the J call TRBJ1-2; D is possibly TRBD1 (6 bases). The germline V and J ends were trimmed by 6 bases and 7 bases, with 18 bases remaining between them. The CDR3 loop spans 14 amino acids. The germline V gene encodes CDR1 LNHDA and CDR2 SQIVND (reference sequence). CDR3 sequence: CASRLTGGKGGYTF. In nucleotides, the CDR3 is TGTGCCAGTAGATTGACGGGGGGCAAGGGTGGCTACACCTTC.

V is TRBV28 and J is TRBJ1-2; D not resolved. The V end lost 6 bases, the J end lost 8 bases, and 28 bases lay between the germline ends. Germline assignment: CDR1 MDHEN and CDR2 SYDVKM. The CDR3 is 17 residues long. The CDR3 nucleotides are TGTGCCAGCAGACCCCCAGTGCCGAATCGACAAGCGGGGGGCTACACCTTC. This gives the protein CASRPPVPNRQAGGYTF.

The V gene is TRBV12-5, the J gene TRBJ1-5; 7 bases line up with TRBD1. J gave up 5 bases and V 1 base, and 5 bases lay outside the gene matches. The germline V gene encodes CDR1 LGHNT and CDR2 FRNRAP. The CDR3 spans 15 residues. CDR3 region: CASGLGQGGYQPQHF. The CDR3 nucleotides are TGTGCTAGTGGTTTGGGACAGGGAGGATATCAGCCCCAGCATTTT.

This chain uses TRBV9 with TRBJ1-5; no firm D call. CDR3 length: 14 residues. The germline CDR1 and CDR2 sequences are SGDLS and YYNGEE. V gave up 3 bases and J gave up 1 base, with 8 bases separating them. CDR3 region: CASSAGGSNQPQHF. In nucleotides, the CDR3 is TGTGCCAGCAGCGCCGGAGGGAGCAATCAGCCCCAGCATTTT.

The chain links TRBV6-1 to TRBJ1-1; TRBD1 aligns across 7 bases. After removal of 5 bases from V and 3 bases from J, the junction contained 3 bases not matched to a gene. CDR3 length: 13 residues. The germline gives CDR1 MNHNS, CDR2 SASEGT. The CDR3 loop is CASSLQGHTEAFF. The DNA of the CDR3 is TGTGCCAGCAGTCTACAGGGGCACACTGAAGCTTTCTTT.

The chain joins TRBV14 to TRBJ1-2; D gene unclear. Trimming removed 3 bases from V and 6 bases from J, with 11 bases in between. Germline CDR1 is SGHDN and CDR2 is FVKESK. The CDR3 has 13 amino acids. In DNA, the CDR3 is TGTGCCAGCAGCCAGAGGCAGGAGGATGGCTACACCTTC. It codes for CASSQRQEDGYTF.

The chain links TRBV7-3 to TRBJ2-3; D not resolved. CDR1 and CDR2 from the germline V gene are SGHTA and FQGTGA. The CDR3 length is 14 residues. Trimming cost V 1 base and J 3 bases, with 8 bases left between them. The CDR3 spells CASSLNWATDTQYF. The CDR3 nucleotides read TGTGCCAGCAGCTTAAATTGGGCGACAGATACGCAGTATTTT.

The rearrangement uses TRBV11-2 and TRBJ2-2; TRBD2 might be the D (5 bases). This CDR3 contains 16 residues. Trimming pared 8 bases from V and 1 base from J, leaving 17 bases between. CDR1 is SGHAT, CDR2 FQNNGV, per germline. The CDR3 here is CASGTGSGMNTGELFF. CDR3 sequence (DNA): TGTGCCAGCGGCACTGGGTCGGGGATGAACACCGGGGAGCTGTTTTTT.

CDR3 bases: TGCGCCAGCAGTGAGTTGGGGGGGTCGGGCGGGGAGCTGTTTTTT. Encoded protein: CASSELGGSGGELFF. J is TRBJ2-2 and V is TRBV10-1; TRBD2 agrees at 7 bases. CDR1 WNHNN and CDR2 SYGVQD come from the germline V gene (reference sequence). CDR3 length equals 15 residues. V lost 1 base and J lost 7; bases outside the gene matches: 6.

This clone was counted between two and nine times. The V and J genes are TRBV5-6 and TRBJ1-4, with D perhaps matching TRBD1 (5 bases). V shed 0 bases and J shed 8 bases, with 11 bases lying between them. The CDR3 is made up of 14 amino acids. CDR1 and CDR2 from the germline V gene are SGHDT and YYEEEE. The CDR3 is CASSLARVDEKLFF. The CDR3, as DNA: TGTGCCAGCAGCTTGGCCAGGGTCGACGAAAAACTGTTTTTT.

This chain uses TRBV6-1 with TRBJ2-5; a possible D gene is TRBD2 (5 bases). The V and J ends lost 6 bases and 7 bases respectively, with 18 bases between them. CDR3 size: 14 residues. The germline V gene has CDR1 MNHNS and CDR2 SASEGT. The CDR3 DNA reads as TGTGCCAGCAGCCCTATTTTGCTGAGCGGGACCCAGTACTTC. Amino acid sequence: CASSPILLSGTQYF.

The gene calls are TRBV29-1 and TRBJ1-6; the match to TRBD1 covers 10 bases. Unmatched junction bases numbered 5, after V lost 5 bases and J lost 7 bases. The CDR3 is 14 amino acids. Germline-derived CDR1 and CDR2 are SQVTM and ANQGSEA. In DNA, the CDR3 is TGCAGCGTTTCGGGGGACAGGGGCAATTCACCCCTCCACTTT. This encodes CSVSGDRGNSPLHF.